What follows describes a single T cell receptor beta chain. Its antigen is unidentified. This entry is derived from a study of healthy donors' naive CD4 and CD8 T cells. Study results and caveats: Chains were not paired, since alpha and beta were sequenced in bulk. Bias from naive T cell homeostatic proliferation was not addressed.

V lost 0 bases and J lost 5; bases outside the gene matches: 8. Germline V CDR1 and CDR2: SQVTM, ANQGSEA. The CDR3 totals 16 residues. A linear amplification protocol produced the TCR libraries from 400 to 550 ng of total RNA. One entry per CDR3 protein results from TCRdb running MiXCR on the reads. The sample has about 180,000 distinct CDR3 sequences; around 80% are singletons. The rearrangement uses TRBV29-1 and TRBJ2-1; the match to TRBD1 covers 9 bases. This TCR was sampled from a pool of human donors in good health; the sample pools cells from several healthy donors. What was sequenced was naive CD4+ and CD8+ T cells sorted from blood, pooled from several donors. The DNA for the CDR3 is TGCAGCGTTGAAGATATAGGGACAGGGCTGGACAATGAGCAGTTCTTC. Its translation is CSVEDIGTGLDNEQFF.